This TCR beta chain is from a study of T-cell reconstitution after alpha-beta-depleted transplantation in children. For TCRbeta, the library was prepared with unique molecular identifiers. Each CDR3 protein is one row after TCRdb ran MiXCR on the PCR reads. In the table there are approximately 350,000 distinct CDR3 sequences, about 14% of which are singletons. Germline V gene lookup returns CDR1 DFQATT and CDR2 SNEGSKA (reference sequence). The ends were cut back, 0 bases at V and 3 bases at J, with 12 bases in the middle. The CDR3 is 15 amino acids. The clonotype comes from a human donor who donated a stem cell graft to a child with Fanconi anemia. Sequenced here: PBMCs, sampled from the stem cell graft. V is TRBV20-1 and J is TRBJ1-5, with a tentative D call TRBD1 (5 bases). The CDR3, as DNA: TGCAGTGCTAGAGATCCCGGGGCAGTCAATCAGCCCCAGCATTTT. It translates to CSARDPGAVNQPQHF.